These T cell receptor beta chains were read from a single sample in a study of blood T cell repertoires in COVID-19. Clones were read by immunoSEQ multiplex PCR, and TCRdb kept only the in-frame ones, dropping some. The data hold 390,000 or so clones, with roughly 86% observed a single time. Source material: peripheral blood. These receptors came from a woman aged 30 to 39 with COVID-19, enrolled during active disease. Each CDR3 is given with its conserved first and last residue. Fields, in order: J gene, V gene, D gene, clone size, CDR3 DNA, CDR3 protein. The D gene is left open where the match is weak. Clone size is stated in some rows and not others, as once, few, many or a class when expanded.

J: TRBJ2-5; V: TRBV28; D: TRBD1; size: .; DNA: TGTGCCAGCAGTCGGACAGGGGGCGCAGAGACCCAGTACTTC; CDR3: CASSRTGGAETQYF
J: TRBJ2-7; V: TRBV7-2; D: TRBD1; size: .; DNA: TGTGCCAGCAATCCACAGGGGTTCGACGAGCAGTACTTC; CDR3: CASNPQGFDEQYF
J: TRBJ2-1; V: TRBV7-3; D: TRBD2; size: .; DNA: TGTGCCAGCAGCTTAATGGGGACTAGCGGAGCCTACAATGAGCAGTTCTTC; CDR3: CASSLMGTSGAYNEQFF
J: TRBJ2-1; V: TRBV6-5; D: .; size: .; DNA: TGTGCCACCAGCGGGTTTGGGAATGAGCAGTTCTTC; CDR3: CATSGFGNEQFF
J: TRBJ2-7; V: TRBV6-5; D: .; size: .; DNA: TGTGCCAGCAGTTACTCGGGCAGGGTCCACGAGCAGTACTTC; CDR3: CASSYSGRVHEQYF
J: TRBJ2-1; V: TRBV11-2; D: .; size: .; DNA: TGTGCCAGCAGCTTCGGGTCTTCCTACAATGAGCAGTTCTTC; CDR3: CASSFGSSYNEQFF
J: TRBJ2-1; V: TRBV27; D: TRBD2; size: once; DNA: TGTGCCAGCAGTTTATTCCCAGCGGGGATAGGTAATAATGAGCAGTTCTTC; CDR3: CASSLFPAGIGNNEQFF
J: TRBJ2-3; V: TRBV6-2/TRBV6-3; D: TRBD1; size: .; DNA: TGTGCCAGCAGCTGGGGACAGGGGGCCACAGATACGCAGTATTTT; CDR3: CASSWGQGATDTQYF
J: TRBJ2-1; V: TRBV11-2; D: TRBD2; size: .; DNA: TGTGCCAGCAGCTTAAGACTAGCGGGAGACCTTGAGCAGTTCTTC; CDR3: CASSLRLAGDLEQFF
J: TRBJ2-3; V: TRBV20-1; D: TRBD2; size: once; DNA: TGCAGTGCTAGTGATGGACTAGCTCTCACAGATACGCAGTATTTT; CDR3: CSASDGLALTDTQYF
J: TRBJ1-5; V: TRBV29-1; D: .; size: .; DNA: TGCAGCGTTGCCCCGGGGGGGTGGGATCAGCCCCAGCATTTT; CDR3: CSVAPGGWDQPQHF
J: TRBJ1-3; V: TRBV5-5; D: TRBD1; size: .; DNA: TGTGCCAGCAGCGCGGGGACAGGGGAAGACACCATATATTTT; CDR3: CASSAGTGEDTIYF
J: TRBJ2-7; V: TRBV9; D: TRBD1; size: .; DNA: TGTGCCAGCAGCCACGGAAGGGGGCTCTACGAGCAGTACTTC; CDR3: CASSHGRGLYEQYF
J: TRBJ2-7; V: TRBV28; D: .; size: few; DNA: TGTGCCAGCAGGGACCAGGGTAGCTACGAGCAGTACTTC; CDR3: CASRDQGSYEQYF
J: TRBJ2-5; V: TRBV4-1; D: .; size: .; DNA: TGCGCCAGCAGCGAAGTTGGGGGGTTCCAAGAGACCCAGTACTTC; CDR3: CASSEVGGFQETQYF
J: TRBJ2-3; V: TRBV9; D: TRBD2; size: .; DNA: TGTGCCAGCAGCGTAGAACGGGAGGGCCGAACAGATACGCAGTATTTT; CDR3: CASSVEREGRTDTQYF
J: TRBJ2-5; V: TRBV29-1; D: .; size: .; DNA: TGCAGCGTTGAAGATAGGAGGGAAGAGACCCAGTACTTC; CDR3: CSVEDRREETQYF
J: TRBJ2-4; V: TRBV4-3; D: TRBD1; size: .; DNA: TGCGCCAGCAGCCACCGACAGGGAAACATTCAGTACTTC; CDR3: CASSHRQGNIQYF
J: TRBJ2-7; V: TRBV5-6; D: TRBD2; size: .; DNA: TGTGCCAGCAGCTCACGGGGACTAGTAGGTTCCTACGAGCAGTACTTC; CDR3: CASSSRGLVGSYEQYF
J: TRBJ1-4; V: TRBV2; D: TRBD1; size: .; DNA: TGTGCCAGCAGTCAACAGGGGGCTGGCGAAAAACTGTTTTTT; CDR3: CASSQQGAGEKLFF
J: TRBJ2-7; V: TRBV19; D: TRBD1; size: .; DNA: TGTGCCAGTAGTCCCCTAAGTGGGACAGGGAGCGAGCAGTACTTC; CDR3: CASSPLSGTGSEQYF
J: TRBJ2-7; V: TRBV7-9; D: TRBD1; size: .; DNA: TGTGCCAGCAGCCCCGGGACAGGGGCCGGCGAGCAGTACTTC; CDR3: CASSPGTGAGEQYF
J: TRBJ2-7; V: TRBV5-1; D: .; size: .; DNA: TGCGCCAGCAGCCCTGTCTCCGGGACACAGTCCTACGAGCAGTACTTC; CDR3: CASSPVSGTQSYEQYF
J: TRBJ2-1; V: TRBV3-1/TRBV3-2; D: .; size: few; DNA: TGTGCCAGCAGCCAGGGCGCCATGAATGAGCAGTTCTTC; CDR3: CASSQGAMNEQFF
J: TRBJ2-6; V: TRBV9; D: .; size: .; DNA: TGTGCCAGCAGCTTTGGACATACCTCTGGGGCCAACGTCCTGACTTTC; CDR3: CASSFGHTSGANVLTF
J: TRBJ1-1; V: TRBV5-1; D: .; size: .; DNA: TGCGCCAGCAGCTTGTCCAGGAACACTGAAGCTTTCTTT; CDR3: CASSLSRNTEAFF
J: TRBJ1-1; V: TRBV18; D: TRBD1; size: .; DNA: TGTGCCAGCTCCCTCAGACAGGGAACCGCCATGAACACTGAAGCTTTCTTT; CDR3: CASSLRQGTAMNTEAFF